This is a list of T cell receptor beta chains from one sample in a study of cytomegalovirus exposure and HLA in healthy donors. Data came from immunoSEQ multiplex PCR; TCRdb stores just in-frame clones and leaves some out. The repertoire consists of approximately 210,000 clones, with 75% to 85% occurring once and the leading ten covering nearly 0.4%. Sequenced input: PBMCs. These receptor sequences come from a male donor in good health and CMV-seropositive. The CDR3 runs from the conserved cysteine through the conserved F or W. Each record gives: V gene, clone size, D gene, J gene, CDR3 protein, CDR3 DNA. A D gene is named only where the DNA matches it firmly. Only some rows state a clone size, as once, few, many or a class for expanded clones.

v_call: TRBV7-9; clone_size: -; d_call: TRBD2; j_call: TRBJ2-1; cdr3_aa: CASSLAGTSGGNNEQFF; cdr3_nt: TGTGCCAGCAGCTTAGCCGGGACTAGCGGGGGGAACAATGAGCAGTTCTTC
v_call: TRBV5-1; clone_size: few; d_call: -; j_call: TRBJ2-3; cdr3_aa: CASSFSRAGVDTQYF; cdr3_nt: TGCGCCAGCAGCTTCTCGCGGGCCGGGGTAGATACGCAGTATTTT
v_call: TRBV12-2; clone_size: -; d_call: -; j_call: TRBJ2-1; cdr3_aa: CASRLDLAGYHNEQFF; cdr3_nt: TGTGCAAGTCGCTTAGATCTAGCGGGGTACCACAATGAGCAGTTCTTC
v_call: TRBV2; clone_size: -; d_call: -; j_call: TRBJ1-2; cdr3_aa: CASSQTAGNYGYTF; cdr3_nt: TGTGCCAGCAGTCAAACGGCAGGGAACTATGGCTACACCTTC
v_call: TRBV6-5; clone_size: few; d_call: -; j_call: TRBJ2-7; cdr3_aa: CASSYSDGGASEQYF; cdr3_nt: TGTGCCAGCAGTTACTCGGATGGGGGGGCGAGTGAGCAGTACTTC
v_call: TRBV5-4; clone_size: once; d_call: -; j_call: TRBJ2-7; cdr3_aa: CASSLRGHEQYF; cdr3_nt: TGTGCCAGCAGCTTACGAGGCCACGAGCAGTACTTC
v_call: TRBV5-1; clone_size: -; d_call: TRBD1; j_call: TRBJ1-4; cdr3_aa: CASSLGDRGYEKLFF; cdr3_nt: TGCGCCAGCAGCTTGGGGGACAGGGGATACGAAAAACTGTTTTTT
v_call: TRBV11-2; clone_size: -; d_call: TRBD2; j_call: TRBJ2-7; cdr3_aa: CASSQGLAGNSYEQYF; cdr3_nt: TGTGCCAGCAGCCAAGGACTAGCGGGGAACTCCTACGAGCAGTACTTC
v_call: TRBV7-9; clone_size: -; d_call: -; j_call: TRBJ1-4; cdr3_aa: CASSWGEREKLFF; cdr3_nt: TGTGCCAGCAGCTGGGGGGAGCGGGAAAAACTGTTTTTT
v_call: TRBV5-1; clone_size: -; d_call: TRBD1; j_call: TRBJ1-1; cdr3_aa: CASSLGQGENTEAFF; cdr3_nt: TGCGCCAGCAGCTTGGGACAGGGGGAGAACACTGAAGCTTTCTTT
v_call: TRBV15; clone_size: -; d_call: TRBD1; j_call: TRBJ2-7; cdr3_aa: CATSPRGTIYEQYF; cdr3_nt: TGTGCCACCAGCCCCAGGGGGACGATCTACGAGCAGTACTTC
v_call: TRBV27; clone_size: -; d_call: -; j_call: TRBJ2-6; cdr3_aa: CASSSSGSAYSGANVLTF; cdr3_nt: -
v_call: TRBV5-1; clone_size: -; d_call: -; j_call: TRBJ1-2; cdr3_aa: CASSLDPGQTNLYGYTF; cdr3_nt: TGCGCCAGCAGCCTGGACCCCGGACAGACAAACCTCTATGGCTACACCTTC
v_call: TRBV6-5; clone_size: -; d_call: TRBD1; j_call: TRBJ2-7; cdr3_aa: CASSYMGQNLYEQYF; cdr3_nt: TGTGCCAGCAGTTACATGGGACAGAACCTCTACGAGCAGTACTTC
v_call: TRBV10-3; clone_size: once; d_call: -; j_call: TRBJ1-4; cdr3_aa: CAISESRGSNEKLFF; cdr3_nt: TGTGCCATCAGTGAGTCGCGGGGGTCTAATGAAAAACTGTTTTTT
v_call: TRBV7-9; clone_size: -; d_call: TRBD1; j_call: TRBJ1-4; cdr3_aa: CASRGRQGNEKLFF; cdr3_nt: TGTGCCAGCAGGGGAAGACAGGGAAATGAAAAACTGTTTTTT
v_call: TRBV7-9; clone_size: -; d_call: -; j_call: TRBJ1-2; cdr3_aa: CASSLGTEVDYGYTF; cdr3_nt: TGTGCCAGCAGCTTAGGTACGGAGGTAGACTATGGCTACACCTTC
v_call: TRBV25-1; clone_size: -; d_call: TRBD2; j_call: TRBJ2-7; cdr3_aa: CASSGGGLGAYEQYF; cdr3_nt: TGTGCCAGCAGTGGCGGAGGACTAGGAGCTTACGAGCAGTACTTC
v_call: TRBV9; clone_size: -; d_call: -; j_call: TRBJ1-4; cdr3_aa: CASSVGPATNEKLFF; cdr3_nt: TGTGCCAGCAGCGTAGGTCCTGCAACTAATGAAAAACTGTTTTTT
v_call: TRBV18; clone_size: -; d_call: -; j_call: TRBJ1-4; cdr3_aa: CASSPGSAANEKLFF; cdr3_nt: TGTGCCAGCTCACCTGGTTCTGCGGCGAATGAAAAACTGTTTTTT
v_call: TRBV4-2; clone_size: -; d_call: -; j_call: TRBJ2-3; cdr3_aa: CASSHLRDLTSRTDTQYF; cdr3_nt: TGTGCCAGCAGCCACCTAAGGGACTTGACAAGCCGCACAGATACGCAGTATTTT
v_call: TRBV20-1; clone_size: -; d_call: -; j_call: TRBJ1-1; cdr3_aa: CSAQLQGKRFF; cdr3_nt: TGCAGTGCCCAACTCCAGGGGAAGAGGTTCTTT
v_call: TRBV5-6; clone_size: -; d_call: -; j_call: TRBJ2-7; cdr3_aa: CASSLIDSYPSYEQYF; cdr3_nt: TGTGCCAGCAGCCTCATCGACAGCTACCCTTCCTACGAGCAGTACTTC
v_call: TRBV5-4; clone_size: -; d_call: -; j_call: TRBJ1-2; cdr3_aa: CASSSNRVNYGYTF; cdr3_nt: TGTGCCAGCAGCTCGAACAGGGTGAACTATGGCTACACCTTC